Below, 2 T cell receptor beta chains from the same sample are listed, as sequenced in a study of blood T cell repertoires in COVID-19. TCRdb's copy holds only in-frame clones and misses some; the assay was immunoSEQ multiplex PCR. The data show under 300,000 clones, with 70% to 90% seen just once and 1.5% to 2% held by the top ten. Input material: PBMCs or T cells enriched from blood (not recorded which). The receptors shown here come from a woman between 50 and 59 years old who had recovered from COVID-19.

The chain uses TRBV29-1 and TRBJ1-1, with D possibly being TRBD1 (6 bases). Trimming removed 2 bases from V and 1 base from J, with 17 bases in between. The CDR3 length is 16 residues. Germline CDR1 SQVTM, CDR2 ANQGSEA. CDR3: CSVEWSRGLGNTEAFF. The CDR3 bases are TGCAGCGTTGAATGGAGCAGGGGATTGGGGAACACTGAAGCTTTCTTT.

CDR3 nucleotides: TGTGCCAGCAGCTCCTCGGGCGGGATGAAAGAGACCCAGTACTTC. Protein: CASSSSGGMKETQYF. The J gene is TRBJ2-5, the V gene TRBV5-4; a possible D gene is TRBD2 (6 bases). Trimming shortened V by 3 bases and J by 3 bases, and 15 bases separated the two germline ends. CDR3 size: 15 residues. Germline CDR1 SGHNT, CDR2 YYREEE (reference sequence).